These 4 T cell receptor beta chains came from one sample sequenced in a study of cytomegalovirus exposure and HLA in healthy donors. Use of 60 Vbeta and 13 Jbeta primers characterized the PCR. This table comes from immunoSEQ multiplex PCR, and its TCRdb copy is limited to in-frame clones, with some not included. The table lists 150,000 to 200,000 clones, approximately 80% of them singletons. Sample: PBMCs. These receptors were taken from a woman aged 35 to 49 in good health and CMV-seronegative.

The chain is built from TRBV11-3 and TRBJ1-4; D ambiguous. V lost 1 base, J lost 4 bases, and 4 bases lay in between. CDR1 and CDR2 from the germline V gene are SGHNT and YENEEA. This CDR3 spans 13 amino acids. The CDR3 reads CASSLGLNEKLFF. The CDR3 DNA reads as TGTGCCAGCAGCTTAGGTCTTAATGAAAAACTGTTTTTT. The full variable domain, rest sourced from reference TRBV11-3 and TRBJ1-4, is EAGVVQSPRYKIIEKKQPVAFWCNPISGHNTLYWYLQNLGQGPELLIRYENEEAVDDSQLPKDRFSAERLKGVDSTLKIQPAELGDSAVYLCASSLGLNEKLFFGSGTQLSVL.

A single count supports this clone. The gene calls are TRBV29-1 and TRBJ2-1; D is possibly TRBD1 (5 bases). The CDR3 spans 11 residues. Looked up from germline, CDR1 is SQVTM and CDR2 is ANQGSEA. Trimming took 4 bases from V and 8 from J, leaving 9 bases between them. CDR3 region: CSVVQAYEQFF. CDR3 sequence (DNA): TGCAGCGTTGTACAGGCTTATGAGCAGTTCTTC.

The chain combines TRBV27 with TRBJ1-2; 8 positions match TRBD1. Trimming at V came to 3 bases and at J to 2 bases, leaving 11 bases not matched to a gene. Germline loops: CDR1 MNHEY, CDR2 SMNVEV (reference sequence). The CDR3 is 17 residues long. Written as DNA, the CDR3 is TGTGCCAGCAGTTTGGGGCTGAACAGGGGGAACAACTATGGCTACACCTTC. Its protein is CASSLGLNRGNNYGYTF.

This clone has only a few counts. The chain joins TRBV29-1 to TRBJ1-3; D perhaps matches TRBD1 (6 bases). Between the trimmed V and J ends, which lost 6 bases and 0 bases, there was a span of 12 bases. Germline V lookup: CDR1 SQVTM, CDR2 ANQGSEA. CDR3 length equals 14 residues. CDR3: CSVVDRHSGNTIYF. The CDR3 coding sequence is TGCAGCGTCGTTGACAGGCACTCTGGAAACACCATATATTTT.